This is a list of T cell receptor beta chains from one sample in a study of T cell responses to AZD1222 COVID-19 vaccine. Measured with immunoSEQ multiplex PCR; TCRdb has only the in-frame clones, and not every one. The data show about 79,000 clones, around 82% seen once. This specimen consisted of peripheral blood, obtained on day 0 of AZD1222 vaccination. The receptors were sampled from an adult in good health. Both conserved end residues are part of each CDR3. D genes are given only for firm matches. Clone size, where shown, is once, few, many, or a class for clones that have expanded.

TGTGCCAGCAGCCCAATCGACAGGGGGAACACTGAAGCTTTCTTT,CASSPIDRGNTEAFF,TRBJ1-1,TRBV5-8,TRBD1,NA
TGTGCCAGCAGTGAAGATTTCAGCCAATATGAGCCCCAGCATTTT,CASSEDFSQYEPQHF,TRBJ1-5,TRBV6-1,NA,NA
TGCAGCGTTGTACAGCCCGGTGAAGGCTACACCTTC,CSVVQPGEGYTF,TRBJ1-2,TRBV29-1,NA,NA
TGCAGCGTTGATACCCTAGGAGGCTACACCTTC,CSVDTLGGYTF,TRBJ1-2,TRBV29-1,NA,NA
TGTGCCAGCTCCCCCGGGGGGCCTAATGGAAACACCATATATTTT,CASSPGGPNGNTIYF,TRBJ1-3,TRBV18,NA,NA
TGTGCCAGCAGCCCCGGGACTAGCACCTACAATGAGCAGTTCTTC,CASSPGTSTYNEQFF,TRBJ2-1,TRBV27,TRBD2,NA
TGTGCCAGCAGTTCGGACAGGGGGTTCATCAATGAGCAGTTCTTC,CASSSDRGFINEQFF,TRBJ2-1,TRBV28,TRBD1,NA
TGCGCCAGCAGCCAAGATCGCAGGCTTACTGAAGCTTTCTTT,CASSQDRRLTEAFF,TRBJ1-1,TRBV4-1,NA,once
TGTGCCAGCAGCCAAACTAGCGGGGCCACAGATACGCAGTATTTT,CASSQTSGATDTQYF,TRBJ2-3,TRBV3-1/TRBV3-2,TRBD2,NA
TGCGCCAGCAGTGAGTTTAGTAGCAATCAGCCCCAGCATTTT,CASSEFSSNQPQHF,TRBJ1-5,TRBV10-1,NA,NA
TGTGCCATTATGAGAGACGGCACAGATACGCAGTATTTT,CAIMRDGTDTQYF,TRBJ2-3,TRBV10-3,NA,NA
TGCGCCAGCAGCCAAACACGGGATTCACCCCTCCACTTT,CASSQTRDSPLHF,TRBJ1-6,TRBV4-1,NA,few
TGTGCCAGCAGTTTGGGCCGAGGACTAGCGGCCAAATCCTACGAGCAGTACTTC,CASSLGRGLAAKSYEQYF,TRBJ2-7,TRBV27,TRBD2,NA
TGTGCCTGGAGTAGGGAACGGAGGACTAAGTCCTACGAGCAGTACTTC,CAWSRERRTKSYEQYF,TRBJ2-7,TRBV30,NA,NA
TGTGCCAGCAGCCAAGCCCAGGGGGCACAATCCTCTGGGGCCAACGTCCTGACTTTC,CASSQAQGAQSSGANVLTF,TRBJ2-6,TRBV21-1,NA,NA
TGCGCCAGCAGCTTGCAACTAGCCGGTAGCGAGCAGTACTTC,CASSLQLAGSEQYF,TRBJ2-7,TRBV5-1,NA,NA
TGTGCCAGTAGGATGAAATTAACAGGGATAACTCAGCCCCAGCATTTT,CASRMKLTGITQPQHF,TRBJ1-5,TRBV19,NA,NA
TGTGCCTGGAGTGCGGGGATGGGCTACACCTTC,CAWSAGMGYTF,TRBJ1-2,TRBV30,NA,NA
TGTGCCAGCAGTGAAGATACAGGGCGCGGAGGGTATGGCTACACCTTC,CASSEDTGRGGYGYTF,TRBJ1-2,TRBV6-1,NA,NA
TGTGCCAGCAAAGGCAGGAGAAACACCGGGGAGCTGTTTTTT,CASKGRRNTGELFF,TRBJ2-2,TRBV6-5,NA,NA
TGTGCCAGCAGCCCGACAGGGGTAACCTACAATGAGCAGTTCTTC,CASSPTGVTYNEQFF,TRBJ2-1,TRBV5-5,TRBD1,once
TGTGCCATCAGTGCGACTAGCGGGGGGATGACCTACGAGCAGTACTTC,CAISATSGGMTYEQYF,TRBJ2-7,TRBV10-3,TRBD2,NA
TGTGCCAGCAGCGCACGGGTCTCTAACTCCTACGAGCAGTACTTC,CASSARVSNSYEQYF,TRBJ2-7,TRBV7-2,NA,NA
TGTGCCAGCAGCCAAGGACGGGCCACGGGCGAGCAGTACTTC,CASSQGRATGEQYF,TRBJ2-7,TRBV3-1/TRBV3-2,NA,NA
TGTGCCAGCAGCTTAAGCAGGACATTTGGGCAGTTCTTC,CASSLSRTFGQFF,TRBJ2-1,TRBV7-9,NA,few
TGTGCCAGCAGTGAAGTTTATCAGCCCCAGCATTTT,CASSEVYQPQHF,TRBJ1-5,TRBV6-1,NA,NA
TGTGCCACCAGCAGAGGTACAGGGGGGAACGAGCAGTACTTC,CATSRGTGGNEQYF,TRBJ2-7,TRBV15,TRBD1,few
TGTGCCAGCAGCCAAGGGACTAGCGGGGGGGGATTGGAGACCCAGTACTTC,CASSQGTSGGGLETQYF,TRBJ2-5,TRBV7-8,TRBD2,NA
TGTGCCAGCAGTTACTCGAGTCGGGGGCGGCACGATGAGCAGTTCTTC,CASSYSSRGRHDEQFF,TRBJ2-1,TRBV6-5,NA,once
TGTGCCAGCAGCTGGGGAGTTCAGGGTGGAGAGACCCAGTACTTC,CASSWGVQGGETQYF,TRBJ2-5,TRBV5-6,NA,NA
TGTGCCAGCGGAAGGGACAGTCAGGGAGATACGCAGTATTTT,CASGRDSQGDTQYF,TRBJ2-3,TRBV5-5,TRBD1,NA
TGTGCCAGTAGTAATACAGGACTCTATGGCTACACCTTC,CASSNTGLYGYTF,TRBJ1-2,TRBV19,NA,once
TGTGCCAGCAGCTTTGGCCTAGCGGGAGAGTCCTACGAGCAGTACTTC,CASSFGLAGESYEQYF,TRBJ2-7,TRBV7-6,TRBD2,NA
TGTGCCAGCAGCTTAGGAACGAATCAGCCCCAGCATTTT,CASSLGTNQPQHF,TRBJ1-5,TRBV7-8,NA,NA
TGCGCCAGCAGCTTGGAACCCGGGCTAGCGGAGACCCAGTACTTC,CASSLEPGLAETQYF,TRBJ2-5,TRBV5-1,NA,NA
TGTGCCAGCAGTTACTTTCGGGAACAGAACACTGAAGCTTTCTTT,CASSYFREQNTEAFF,TRBJ1-1,TRBV6-5,NA,NA
TGTGCCACCGCGGGTGCCGGGGAGCTGTTTTTT,CATAGAGELFF,TRBJ2-2,TRBV3-1/TRBV3-2,NA,NA
TGCGCCAGCAGCCAAGATAGGTCTAGCGTACAAGAGACCCAGTACTTC,CASSQDRSSVQETQYF,TRBJ2-5,TRBV4-1,NA,once
TGTGCCAGCAGCTTGCGAAGACATAGCAATCAGCCCCAGCATTTT,CASSLRRHSNQPQHF,TRBJ1-5,TRBV5-6,NA,NA
TGTGCCAGCAGCGCCAATCCCTACGAGCAGTACTTC,CASSANPYEQYF,TRBJ2-7,TRBV11-2,NA,NA
TGTGCCAGCAGATCCGGGACTAGCGGGCTGAGCTCCTACAATGAGCAGTTCTTC,CASRSGTSGLSSYNEQFF,TRBJ2-1,TRBV2,TRBD2,NA
TGTGCCATCAGTCAACTAGCGGGGGCCTCTAGCACAGATACGCAGTATTTT,CAISQLAGASSTDTQYF,TRBJ2-3,TRBV10-3,TRBD2,few